These 2 T cell receptor beta chains were all obtained from the same sample, sequenced in a study of blood T cells in healthy people across ages. The second PCR ran roughly 6 to 11 cycles with a sample-barcoded 5' primer and J-beta primers. A single record per CDR3 protein comes from TCRdb applying MiXCR to the 5' RACE reads. The sample lists 1.5 million to 2 million distinct CDR3 sequences, about 32% occurring once. The source material was blood. These receptors all come from a woman in her 30s in good health.

This clonotype showed up just a few times. The chain links TRBV7-6 to TRBJ2-7, with a weak D call TRBD2 (6 bases). This CDR3 region has 15 residues. V was pared by 5 bases and J by 0 bases, with 14 bases between. Per the germline V gene, CDR1 is SGHVS and CDR2 is FNYEAQ. In DNA form, the CDR3 reads TGTGCCAGCAGCAAACTAGCTCACAGCTCCTACGAGCAGTACTTC. Amino acids: CASSKLAHSSYEQYF.

V usage is TRBV25-1 and J usage is TRBJ2-1; D unresolved. Germline CDR1 reads MGHDK; CDR2 reads SYGVNS. The V end lost 5 bases, the J end lost 7 bases, and 9 bases lay between the germline ends. The CDR3 is made up of 12 amino acids. The CDR3 region is CASSQTPNEQFF. The CDR3 DNA reads as TGTGCCAGCAGTCAGACTCCTAATGAGCAGTTCTTC.